This TCR beta chain is drawn from a study of esophageal squamous cell carcinoma under preoperative chemotherapy. Time point here: after preoperative PTX-NDP chemotherapy. The CDR3 runs 13 residues. V gave up 1 base and J gave up 8 bases, with 9 bases separating them. Germline CDR1 MGHRA, CDR2 YSYEKL. MiXCR, applied by TCRdb to the PCR reads, yields one record per CDR3 protein. This table has 34,000 or so distinct CDR3 sequences, 50% to 60% appearing once. The sequence derives from a human donor with esophageal squamous cell carcinoma. The donor label of this sample is uncertain. The genes are TRBV4-1 and TRBJ2-1; unclear D gene. The specimen was obtained from a patient given preoperative chemotherapy. The CDR3 DNA follows: TGCGCCAGCAGCCAAGTCACCGGCGATGAGCAGTTCTTC. Translation: CASSQVTGDEQFF.